The present T cell receptor (beta chain) was sequenced within a study of T cell clonality in common variable immunodeficiency. The V end lost 1 base, the J end lost 3 bases, and 10 bases lay between the germline ends. Looked up from germline, CDR1 is LNHDA and CDR2 is SQIVND (reference sequence). The CDR3 has 15 amino acids. Method: immunoSEQ multiplex PCR; TCRdb's copy keeps in-frame clones and lacks some. This sample has around 29,000 clones, each found more than once. This clone was counted at least ten times. From the germline J gene comes the end of the CDR3, since the read stops 3 residues before it. The sample has other DNA sequences that encode this CDR3 too.

The rearrangement links TRBV19 to TRBJ1-3; D is undetermined. The clonotype comes from a person between 18 and 70 years old in good health. Sequenced sample: peripheral blood mononuclear cells. Here the CDR3 reads CASSIVGRSGNTIYF. The part of the CDR3 DNA that was read is TGTGCCAGTAGTATAGTTGGCAGGAGTGGAAACACC.